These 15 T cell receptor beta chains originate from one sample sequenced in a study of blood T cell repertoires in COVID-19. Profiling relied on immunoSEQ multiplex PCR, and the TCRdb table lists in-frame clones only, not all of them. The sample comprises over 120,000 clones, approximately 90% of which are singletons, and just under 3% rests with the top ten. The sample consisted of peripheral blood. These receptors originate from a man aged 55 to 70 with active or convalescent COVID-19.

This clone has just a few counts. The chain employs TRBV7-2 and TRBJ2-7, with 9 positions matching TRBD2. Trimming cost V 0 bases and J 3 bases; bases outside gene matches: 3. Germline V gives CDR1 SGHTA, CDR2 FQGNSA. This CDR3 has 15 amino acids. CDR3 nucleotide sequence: TGTGCCAGCAGCTTAGCGGGGACTAGCATCTACGAGCAGTACTTC. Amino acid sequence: CASSLAGTSIYEQYF.

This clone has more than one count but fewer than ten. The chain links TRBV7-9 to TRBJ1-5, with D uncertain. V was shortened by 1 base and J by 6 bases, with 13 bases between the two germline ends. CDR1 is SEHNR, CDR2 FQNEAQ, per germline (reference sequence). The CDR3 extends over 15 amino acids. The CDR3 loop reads CASSLGTSPGQPQHF. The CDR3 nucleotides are TGTGCCAGCAGCTTAGGGACTTCCCCGGGTCAGCCCCAGCATTTT.

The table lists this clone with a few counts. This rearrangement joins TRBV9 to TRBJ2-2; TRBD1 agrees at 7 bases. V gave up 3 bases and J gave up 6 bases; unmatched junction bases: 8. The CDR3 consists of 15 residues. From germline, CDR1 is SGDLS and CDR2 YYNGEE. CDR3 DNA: TGTGCCAGCAGCGCCATGGGGACAGTGGCCGGGGAGCTGTTTTTT. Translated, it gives CASSAMGTVAGELFF.

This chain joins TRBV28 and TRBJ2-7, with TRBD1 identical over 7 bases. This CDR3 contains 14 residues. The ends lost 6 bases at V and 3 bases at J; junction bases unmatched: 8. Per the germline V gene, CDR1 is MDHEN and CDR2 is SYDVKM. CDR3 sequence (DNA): TGTGCCAGCAGCACCGGACAGGATTACTACGAGCAGTACTTC. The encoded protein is CASSTGQDYYEQYF.

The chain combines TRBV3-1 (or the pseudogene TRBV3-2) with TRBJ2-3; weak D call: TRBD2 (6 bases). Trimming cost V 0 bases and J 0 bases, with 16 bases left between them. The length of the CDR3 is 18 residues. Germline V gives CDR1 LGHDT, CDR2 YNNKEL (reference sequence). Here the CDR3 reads CASSQDMYCGVSTDTQYF. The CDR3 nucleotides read TGTGCCAGCAGCCAAGATATGTATTGCGGGGTGAGCACAGATACGCAGTATTTT.

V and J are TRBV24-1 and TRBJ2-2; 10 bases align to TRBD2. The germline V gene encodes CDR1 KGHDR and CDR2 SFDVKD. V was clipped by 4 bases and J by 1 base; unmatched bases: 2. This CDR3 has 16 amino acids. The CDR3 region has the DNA TGTGCCACCAGTGACCCTAGCGGGAGGAACACCGGGGAGCTGTTTTTT. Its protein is CATSDPSGRNTGELFF.

In DNA, the CDR3 is TGTGCCAGCTCACCACAGGGGCCTTCCACTCCCTATGGCTACACCTTC. Translating gives CASSPQGPSTPYGYTF. The rearrangement joins TRBV18 to TRBJ1-2; weak D call: TRBD1 (5 bases). The CDR3 consists of 16 residues. Germline lookup yields CDR1 KGHSH and CDR2 LQKENI. Trimming shortened V by 1 base and J by 4 bases, and 16 bases separated the two germline ends.

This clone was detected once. This CDR3 is CAWTPGWGRSQETQYF. CDR3 nucleotides: TGTGCCTGGACCCCAGGATGGGGCAGGTCGCAAGAGACCCAGTACTTC. The genes are TRBV30 and TRBJ2-5; D is possibly TRBD1 (5 bases). Trimming cost V 4 bases and J 2 bases, with 20 bases left between them. The CDR3 extends over 16 amino acids. CDR1 is GTSNPN, CDR2 SVGIG, per germline (reference sequence).

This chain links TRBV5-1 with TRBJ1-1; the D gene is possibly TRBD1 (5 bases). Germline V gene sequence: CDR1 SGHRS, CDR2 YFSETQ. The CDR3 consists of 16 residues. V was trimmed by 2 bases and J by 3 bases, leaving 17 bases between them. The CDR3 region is CASSFGGGSPYTEAFF. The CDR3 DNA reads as TGCGCCAGCAGCTTCGGGGGAGGGAGTCCTTACACTGAAGCTTTCTTT.

CDR3 residues: CASSLGGSTEAFF. The CDR3 DNA reads as TGTGCCAGCAGTTTAGGAGGGAGCACTGAAGCTTTCTTT. The chain has TRBV28 and TRBJ1-1; D gene uncertain. V lost 2 bases to trimming and J lost 4 bases, with 8 bases between them. There are 13 residues in the CDR3. The V gene's germline CDR1 is MDHEN and CDR2 SYDVKM.

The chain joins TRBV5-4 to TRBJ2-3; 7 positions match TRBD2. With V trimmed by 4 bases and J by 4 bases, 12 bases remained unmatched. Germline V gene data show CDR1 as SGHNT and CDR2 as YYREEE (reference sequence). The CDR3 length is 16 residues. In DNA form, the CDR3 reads TGTGCCAGCAGCCCCACGGGCGGGGAGGGTTCAGATACGCAGTATTTT. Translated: CASSPTGGEGSDTQYF.

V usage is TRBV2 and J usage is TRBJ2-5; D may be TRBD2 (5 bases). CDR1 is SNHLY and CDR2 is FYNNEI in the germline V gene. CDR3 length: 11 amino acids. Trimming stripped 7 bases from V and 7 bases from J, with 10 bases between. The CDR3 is CASKSEGTQYF. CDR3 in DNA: TGTGCCAGCAAGAGCGAGGGGACCCAGTACTTC.

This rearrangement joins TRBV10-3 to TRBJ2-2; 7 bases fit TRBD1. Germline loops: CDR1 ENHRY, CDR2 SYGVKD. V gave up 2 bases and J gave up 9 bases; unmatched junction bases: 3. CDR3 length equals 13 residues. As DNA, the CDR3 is TGTGCCATCAGTGAGAGACAGGGTAGGGAGCTGTTTTTT. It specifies CAISERQGRELFF.

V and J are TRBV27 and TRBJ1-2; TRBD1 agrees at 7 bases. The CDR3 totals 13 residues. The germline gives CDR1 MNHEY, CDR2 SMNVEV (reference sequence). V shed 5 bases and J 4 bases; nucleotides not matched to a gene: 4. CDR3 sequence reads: CASSLTGFYGYTF. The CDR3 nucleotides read TGTGCCAGCAGTCTGACAGGGTTCTATGGCTACACCTTC.

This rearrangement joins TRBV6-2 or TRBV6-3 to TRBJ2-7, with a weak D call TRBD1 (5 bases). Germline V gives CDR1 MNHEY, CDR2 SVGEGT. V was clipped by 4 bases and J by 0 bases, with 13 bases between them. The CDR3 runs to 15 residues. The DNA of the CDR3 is TGTGCCAGCAGTTCTCCTTTGGGGCCCTCCTACGAGCAGTACTTC. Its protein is CASSSPLGPSYEQYF.